This TCR beta chain came from a study of blood T cell repertoires in COVID-19. Across the study: Samples taken during acute and convalescent COVID-19 were collected in the United States, Italy and Spain.

Profiled with immunoSEQ multiplex PCR; TCRdb holds only in-frame clones, not every one. The repertoire holds over 350,000 clones, with 87% as singletons. Adults between about 18 and 95 years of age took part from 20 to 25 US areas. This clone has only a few counts. Other DNA sequences from this sample encode an identical CDR3 as well. Trimming stripped 0 bases from V and 5 bases from J, with 7 bases between. CDR3 size: 13 residues. Per germline, CDR1 LGHNA and CDR2 YSLEER. V usage is TRBV4-3 and J usage is TRBJ1-1, with D possibly being TRBD1 (5 bases). The source of this sequence is a woman aged 18-30 years with acute COVID-19. Sequencing input: PBMCs or T cells enriched from blood (not recorded which). DNA for the CDR3: TGCGCCAGCAGCCAAGATCGGGGGACTGAAGCTTTCTTT. Amino acids: CASSQDRGTEAFF.